The entry below gives a single T cell receptor (beta chain) sequence along with its context. The target antigen is unknown. Some clones are missing from TCRdb's copy, which holds only in-frame ones; the method was immunoSEQ multiplex PCR. The sample carries about 100,000 clones, more than 85% recorded once. The data stem from a study of graft-versus-host responses after intestinal transplantation. CDR3 size: 11 residues. Germline CDR1 is GTSNPN and CDR2 is SVGIG (reference sequence). The V gene lost 2 bases and the J gene lost 6 bases, with 5 bases spanning the gap. The sequence was collected from a human donor who received an intestinal transplant. The V call is TRBV30, the J call TRBJ2-1; D unclear. This specimen was unstimulated CD4+ T cells sorted from spleen or lymph node cells, taken before intestinal transplant. CDR3 nucleotides: TGTGCCTGGAGTCCCCTCAATGAGCAGTTCTTC. This sequence encodes CAWSPLNEQFF.